These T cell receptor beta chains were read from a single sample in a study of response to subunit inactivated influenza vaccine. TCRdb re-called the RT-PCR reads with MiXCR, one entry per CDR3 protein. The table shows around 580,000 distinct CDR3 sequences, with 12% occurring only once. Sample: PBMCs from blood, taken on the day of vaccination. These receptors were taken from a man aged 45 to 65 who received an inactivated influenza vaccine. CDR3s include the opening cysteine and the closing phenylalanine or tryptophan. D genes are given only for firm matches. Not every row has a clone size; where given, it reads once, few, many or a size class.

>-|TRBV7-2|few|TRBJ1-1
TGTGCCAGCAGCTCCATCAACAGAGTGAACACTGAAGCTTTCTTT
CASSSINRVNTEAFF
>TRBD2|TRBV19|few|TRBJ2-1
TGTGCCAGTAGTGTTATAGCGGGGGGGCTCTTCCAGGTCAATGAGCAGTTCTTC
CASSVIAGGLFQVNEQFF
>TRBD1|TRBV10-3|-|TRBJ2-7
TGTGCCATCAGTGGAGACAGGGGGAACGAGCAGTACTTC
CAISGDRGNEQYF
>-|TRBV6-2/TRBV6-3|-|TRBJ1-2
TGTGCCAGCAGTTACTATCGGACAGACTTTGACTATGGCTACACCTTC
CASSYYRTDFDYGYTF
>TRBD2|TRBV5-1|many|TRBJ2-5
TGCGCCAGCAGCTCCTTAGCGGGAGAGGAGACCCAGTACTTC
CASSSLAGEETQYF
>-|TRBV11-1|few|TRBJ2-7
TGTGCCAGCAGCTTCATTGGACGAACCTACGAGCAGTACTTC
CASSFIGRTYEQYF
>-|TRBV4-3|few|TRBJ2-1
TGCGCCAGCAGCCCCTGGCCGGGGGTTGAGCAGTTCTTC
CASSPWPGVEQFF
>-|TRBV7-2|few|TRBJ1-4
TGTGCCAGCAGCTTATCGGGACTCAATGAAAAACTGTTTTTT
CASSLSGLNEKLFF
>TRBD2|TRBV7-8|few|TRBJ2-1
TGTGCCAGCAGCCCGCAGACTAGCAGCTACAATGAGCAGTTCTTC
CASSPQTSSYNEQFF
>-|TRBV12-3/TRBV12-4|few|TRBJ1-5
TGTGCCAGCAGTTCACCGGGCCTAAATCAGCCCCAGCATTTT
CASSSPGLNQPQHF
>-|TRBV12-3/TRBV12-4|few|TRBJ1-1
TGTGCCAGCAGTAGGAAATCCATGAACACTGAAGCTTTCTTT
CASSRKSMNTEAFF
>TRBD2|TRBV14|few|TRBJ2-1
TGTGCCAGCAGCCTAATAGCGGGGGGCGTCGATGAGCAGTTCTTC
CASSLIAGGVDEQFF
>TRBD2|TRBV5-1|-|TRBJ2-4
TGCGCCAGCAGCTTGGTGGGGACTAGCGGGAGAACCAAAAACATTCAGTACTTC
CASSLVGTSGRTKNIQYF
>-|TRBV6-1|many|TRBJ1-4
TGTGCCAGCAGTGAATTAGACAGGTCAAATGAAAAACTGTTTTTT
CASSELDRSNEKLFF
>TRBD2|TRBV15|-|TRBJ2-2
TGTGCCACCAGCAGCCCGGGGGGGGGGAACACCGGGGAGCTGTTTTTT
CATSSPGGGNTGELFF
>-|TRBV7-2|-|TRBJ2-5
TGTGCCAGCAGATCAGGGTTGGAGACCCAGTACTTC
CASRSGLETQYF
>TRBD2|TRBV9|-|TRBJ2-5
TGTGCCAGCAGCGTAGGGTCTAGCGGGGGAGTACAAGAGACCCAGTACTTC
CASSVGSSGGVQETQYF
>-|TRBV7-9|many|TRBJ1-1
TGTGCCAGCAGCTTAGCGTTGGGTCCAGGGAGCACTGAAGCTTTCTTT
CASSLALGPGSTEAFF
>TRBD2|TRBV5-5|-|TRBJ2-7
TGTGCCAGCAGCTTGGGACTAGCTTCAACCTACGAGCAGTACTTC
CASSLGLASTYEQYF
>-|TRBV7-2|-|TRBJ1-6
TGTGCCAGCAGCTTAAATGCCGGCTCCTATAATTCACCCCTCCACTTT
CASSLNAGSYNSPLHF
>-|TRBV12-3/TRBV12-4|many|TRBJ2-7
TGTGCCAGCAGTCCCAGGGGGGACTCCTACGAGCAGTACTTC
CASSPRGDSYEQYF
>TRBD2|TRBV5-1|few|TRBJ2-2
TGCGCCAGCGCCGGACTAGCGGCTAACACCGGGGAGCTGTTTTTT
CASAGLAANTGELFF
>TRBD1|TRBV7-2|-|TRBJ2-3
TGTGCCAGCAGCTTAGTTCCTCTCGGACAGGGCACAGATACGCAGTATTTT
CASSLVPLGQGTDTQYF
>-|TRBV7-2|few|TRBJ2-2
TGTGCCAGCAGCTTCACGGGGCTCACCGGGGAGCTGTTTTTT
CASSFTGLTGELFF
>-|TRBV4-3|few|TRBJ2-2
TGCGCCAGCAGCCAAGAAGGGTTGGGGAACACCGGGGAGCTGTTTTTT
CASSQEGLGNTGELFF
>TRBD1|TRBV29-1|few|TRBJ2-2
TGCAGCGGCTCGAAGATTCAGGGGGCCGGGGAGCTGTTTTTT
CSGSKIQGAGELFF
>-|TRBV5-1|-|TRBJ1-6
TGCGCCAGCAGCTTGGCCTGGGTAGGCTCACCCCTCCACTTT
CASSLAWVGSPLHF
>-|TRBV5-1|-|TRBJ2-3
TGCGCCAGCAGCCCAGGGCCCAAGGTTACAGATACGCAGTATTTT
CASSPGPKVTDTQYF
>TRBD1|TRBV10-3|-|TRBJ2-7
TGTGCCATTTTACAGGGGGTCGAGCAGTACTTC
CAILQGVEQYF
>TRBD1|TRBV4-2|few|TRBJ2-7
TGTGCCAGCAGCCAAGATCGACAGGGGTCTTACGAGCAGTACTTC
CASSQDRQGSYEQYF
>TRBD1|TRBV4-2|few|TRBJ2-7
TGTGCCAGCAGCCAAGGACAGGGGATCAACGAGCAGTACTTC
CASSQGQGINEQYF
>-|TRBV18|few|TRBJ2-7
TGTGCCAGCTCACCAGTAGCAGGGGTTAATTACGAGCAGTACTTC
CASSPVAGVNYEQYF
>-|TRBV29-1|few|TRBJ2-1
TGCAGCGTCCAAGGAGGAAGCTCCTACAATGAGCAGTTCTTC
CSVQGGSSYNEQFF
>-|TRBV20-1|-|TRBJ2-7
TGCAGTTCCCGGGACGGGACCTACGAGCAGTACTTC
CSSRDGTYEQYF
>TRBD1|TRBV5-1|-|TRBJ2-7
TGCGCCAGCAGCTTGGAAGGTTACAGGGGCTACGAGCAGTACTTC
CASSLEGYRGYEQYF
>-|TRBV20-1|-|TRBJ1-1
TGCAGTGCAGACAGAGACACTGAAGCTTTCTTT
CSADRDTEAFF
>-|TRBV6-2/TRBV6-3|-|TRBJ2-7
TGTGCCAGCAGTTACCGGGCGGGCCACTACGAGCAGTACTTC
CASSYRAGHYEQYF
>TRBD2|TRBV5-1|-|TRBJ2-1
TGCGCCAGCAGCTTGGCTAGCGGGGGACCCAATGAGCAGTTCTTC
CASSLASGGPNEQFF
>-|TRBV20-1|few|TRBJ2-4
TGCAGTGCTACCGTCGGTACAGGGAAAAACATTCAGTACTTC
CSATVGTGKNIQYF
>-|TRBV5-1|-|TRBJ2-1
TGCGCCAGCAGGCTCGGAGACTCCTACAATGAGCAGTTCTTC
CASRLGDSYNEQFF
>-|TRBV11-2|few|TRBJ2-7
TGTGCCAGCAGCTCCCCCATAACAGACAGGCGCTACGAGCAGTACTTC
CASSSPITDRRYEQYF
>-|TRBV6-5|-|TRBJ2-2
TGTGCCAGCAGTTGGTTGGGTAACGGGGAGCTGTTTTTT
CASSWLGNGELFF
>TRBD1|TRBV5-6|many|TRBJ1-2
TGTGCCAGCAGCTTTTGGACAGGGAAGGCCTCTGGCTACACCTTC
CASSFWTGKASGYTF
>TRBD2|TRBV9|-|TRBJ2-1
TGTGCCAGCAGCGTAGCTGGGACTAGCGGGGGTTGGACTCAGGGTGAGCAGTTCTTC
CASSVAGTSGGWTQGEQFF
>-|TRBV12-3/TRBV12-4|few|TRBJ2-5
TGTGCCAGCTGTGGGGCGACCCTTAAAGAGACCCAGTACTTC
CASCGATLKETQYF
>TRBD1|TRBV7-9|-|TRBJ1-1
TGTGCCAGCAGCTACGGACAGGAGAACACTGAAGCTTTCTTT
CASSYGQENTEAFF
>-|TRBV5-1|-|TRBJ2-7
TGCGCCAGCAGCTTATCCAGGCGCTCCAACGAGCAGTACTTC
CASSLSRRSNEQYF
>-|TRBV7-9|few|TRBJ1-5
TGTGCCAGCAGCTCAGGGCGGGGGTATAGCAATCAGCCCCAGCATTTT
CASSSGRGYSNQPQHF
>-|TRBV7-9|many|TRBJ2-1
TGTGCCAGCAGCTTAGACCTGAATGAGCAGTTCTTC
CASSLDLNEQFF
>TRBD2|TRBV29-1|-|TRBJ2-7
TGCAGCGTTGAGTTAGGACTAGACCCTTACGAGCAGTACTTC
CSVELGLDPYEQYF
>-|TRBV7-9|-|TRBJ2-1
TGTGCCAGCAGCGGGAGTACCTCCTACAATGAGCAGTTCTTC
CASSGSTSYNEQFF
>-|TRBV12-3/TRBV12-4|-|TRBJ2-6
TGTGCCAGCACCCCAGGCGGGCGAAACTCTGGGGCCAACGTCCTGACTTTC
CASTPGGRNSGANVLTF
>TRBD2|TRBV20-1|-|TRBJ2-5
TGCAGTGCTCGCGGGACTACTCAAGAGACCCAGTACTTC
CSARGTTQETQYF
>TRBD2|TRBV20-1|-|TRBJ2-1
TGCAGTGCTACGGGACTAGCCGTGACCGTCAATGAGCAGTTCTTC
CSATGLAVTVNEQFF